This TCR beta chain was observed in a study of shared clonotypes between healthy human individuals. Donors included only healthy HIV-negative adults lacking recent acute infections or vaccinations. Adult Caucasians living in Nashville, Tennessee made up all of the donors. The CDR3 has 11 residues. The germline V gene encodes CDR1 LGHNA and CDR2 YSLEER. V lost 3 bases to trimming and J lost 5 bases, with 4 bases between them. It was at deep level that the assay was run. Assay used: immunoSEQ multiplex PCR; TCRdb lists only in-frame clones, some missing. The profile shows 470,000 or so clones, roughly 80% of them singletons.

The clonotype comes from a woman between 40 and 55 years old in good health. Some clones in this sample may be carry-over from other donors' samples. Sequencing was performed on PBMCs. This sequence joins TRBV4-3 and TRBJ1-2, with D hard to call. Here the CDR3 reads CASSQGYGYTF. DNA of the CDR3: TGCGCCAGCAGCCAGGGATATGGCTACACCTTC.